This TCR beta chain comes out of a study of shared clonotypes between healthy human individuals. The study's findings and limits: Relative to their counterparts shared across all four donors, non-shared clonotypes exhibited diminished generation probabilities. Compared with memory subsets, naive subsets generally had larger estimated richness.

Produced via immunoSEQ multiplex PCR; TCRdb's table is partial and in-frame only. The sample consists of 2 million to 2.5 million clones, over 85% of them appearing once. Worth noting for this clone: Its cognate antigen is unknown.

CD45RA-negative memory and CD45RA+ naive subsets were split from the CD4+ cells. Per the germline V gene, CDR1 is LGHNT and CDR2 is FRNRAP. Trimming pared 3 bases from V and 8 bases from J, leaving 10 bases between. The CDR3 contains 12 residues. The genes are TRBV12-5 and TRBJ1-2; D not certain. The specimen was naive CD4+ T cells from PBMCs. This sample's subset: CD45RA+ positively selected. This clonotype was sampled from a man younger than 35 in good health. Some clones in this sample may be carry-over from other donors' samples. This CDR3 reads CASGFERIGYTF. The CDR3 bases are TGTGCTAGTGGTTTTGAACGGATCGGCTACACCTTC.